This TCR beta chain comes out of a study of T-cell reconstitution after alpha-beta-depleted transplantation in children. TCRbeta library construction was performed incorporating unique molecular identifiers. TCRdb recomputed calls from the PCR reads with MiXCR, one row per CDR3 protein. Of roughly 500,000 distinct CDR3 sequences listed, around 13% were seen once; the top ten hold under 7%. The sample holds many counts of this clonotype. This clonotype was sampled from a human donor who donated a stem cell graft to a child with combined immunodeficiency. Specimen: PBMCs from the stem cell graft donor, collected from the stem cell graft.

The CDR3 nucleotides are TGCAGTGCTCCTCGCAGGGAGAAGGGGAATGAGCAGTTCTTC. Translating gives CSAPRREKGNEQFF. The chain joins TRBV20-1 to TRBJ2-1, with D perhaps assigned TRBD1 or TRBD2 (5 bases each). The CDR3 is 14 residues long. Germline V gene data show CDR1 as DFQATT and CDR2 as SNEGSKA (reference sequence). Trimming shortened V by 5 bases and J by 7 bases, and 18 bases separated the two germline ends.